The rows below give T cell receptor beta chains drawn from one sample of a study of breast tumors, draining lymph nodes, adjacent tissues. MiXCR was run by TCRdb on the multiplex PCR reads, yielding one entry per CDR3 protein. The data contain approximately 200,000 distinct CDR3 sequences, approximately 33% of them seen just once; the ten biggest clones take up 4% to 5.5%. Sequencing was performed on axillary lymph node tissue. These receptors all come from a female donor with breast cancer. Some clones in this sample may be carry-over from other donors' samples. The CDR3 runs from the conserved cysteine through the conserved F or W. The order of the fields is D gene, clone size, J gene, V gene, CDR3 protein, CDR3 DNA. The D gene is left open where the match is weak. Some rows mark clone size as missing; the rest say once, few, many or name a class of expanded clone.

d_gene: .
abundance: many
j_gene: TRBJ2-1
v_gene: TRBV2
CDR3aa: CASSVEGVVWGEQFF
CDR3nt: TGTGCCAGCAGTGTCGAGGGAGTGGTTTGGGGGGAGCAGTTCTTC

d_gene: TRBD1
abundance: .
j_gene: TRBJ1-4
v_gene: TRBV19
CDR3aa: CASSSRTGLGGEKLFF
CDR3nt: TGTGCCAGTAGTTCTAGGACAGGGCTCGGTGGTGAAAAACTGTTTTTT

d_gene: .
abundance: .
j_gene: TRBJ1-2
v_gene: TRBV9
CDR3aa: CASSVDGVSGNTF
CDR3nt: TGTGCCAGCAGCGTAGACGGGGTCTCCGGAAACACCTTC

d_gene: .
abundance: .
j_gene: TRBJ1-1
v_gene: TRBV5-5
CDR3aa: CASSTSPSGAFF
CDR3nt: TGTGCCAGCAGCACCAGTCCCTCCGGAGCTTTCTTT

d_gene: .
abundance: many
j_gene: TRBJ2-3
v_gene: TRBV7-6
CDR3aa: CASSLDPGDHTQYF
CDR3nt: TGTGCCAGCAGCTTAGATCCGGGTGACCATACGCAGTATTTT

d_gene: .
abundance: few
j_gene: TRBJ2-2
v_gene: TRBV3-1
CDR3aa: CASSPRGGANTGELFF
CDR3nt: TGTGCCAGCAGCCCCCGAGGGGGGGCGAACACCGGGGAGCTGTTTTTT

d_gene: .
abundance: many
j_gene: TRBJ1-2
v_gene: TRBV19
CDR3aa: CASSQPGDNYGYTF
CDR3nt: TGTGCCAGTAGCCAGCCCGGGGATAACTATGGCTACACCTTC

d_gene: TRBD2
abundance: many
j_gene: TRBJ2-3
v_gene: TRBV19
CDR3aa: CASSTRLAGGTDTQYF
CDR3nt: TGTGCCAGTAGTACCCGACTAGCGGGAGGAACAGATACGCAGTATTTT

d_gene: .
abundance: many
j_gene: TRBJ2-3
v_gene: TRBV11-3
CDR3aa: CASRSGQSDTQYF
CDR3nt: TGTGCCAGCAGATCCGGACAGTCAGATACGCAGTATTTT

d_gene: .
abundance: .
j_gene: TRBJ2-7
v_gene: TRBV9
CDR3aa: CANSVGARDGQYF
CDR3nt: TGTGCCAACAGCGTAGGGGCTCGGGACGGGCAGTACTTC

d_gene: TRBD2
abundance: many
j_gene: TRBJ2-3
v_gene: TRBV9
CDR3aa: CASSVASGTTDTQYF
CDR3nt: TGTGCCAGCAGCGTGGCTAGCGGGACGACAGATACGCAGTATTTT

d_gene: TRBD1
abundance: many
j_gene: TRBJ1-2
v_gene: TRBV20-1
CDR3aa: CSARDAGVRPGGRLYYGYTF
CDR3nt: TGCAGTGCTAGAGATGCTGGCGTGAGGCCAGGGGGACGCCTTTACTATGGCTACACCTTC

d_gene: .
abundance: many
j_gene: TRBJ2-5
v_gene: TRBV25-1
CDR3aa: CASSPGGTQETQYF
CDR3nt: TGTGCCAGCAGCCCAGGAGGCACACAAGAGACCCAGTACTTC

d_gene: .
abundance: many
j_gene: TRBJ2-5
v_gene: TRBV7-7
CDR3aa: CASSLRWTDKETQYF
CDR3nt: TGTGCTAGCAGCTTAAGGTGGACAGATAAAGAGACCCAGTACTTC

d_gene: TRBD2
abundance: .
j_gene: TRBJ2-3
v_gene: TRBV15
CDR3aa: CATSSVLAGDTQYF
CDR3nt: TGTGCCACCAGCAGTGTCCTAGCGGGAGATACGCAGTATTTT

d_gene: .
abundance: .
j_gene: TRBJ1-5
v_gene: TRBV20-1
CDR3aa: CRAGDGSYEHF
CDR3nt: TGCAGAGCAGGGGACGGAAGCTACGAGCATTTT

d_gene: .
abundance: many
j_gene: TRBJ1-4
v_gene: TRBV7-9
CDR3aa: CASSHSDTEKLFF
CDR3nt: TGTGCCAGCAGCCACTCGGACACTGAAAAACTGTTTTTT

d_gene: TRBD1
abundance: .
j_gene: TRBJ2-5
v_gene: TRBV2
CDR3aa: CASSLTGGNQPQYF
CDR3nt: TGTGCCAGCAGCCTTACAGGGGGCAATCAGCCCCAGTACTTC

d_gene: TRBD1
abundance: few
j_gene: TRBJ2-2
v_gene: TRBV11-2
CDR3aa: CASSSGQGTTGELFF
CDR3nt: TGTGCCAGCAGCTCGGGACAGGGGACCACCGGGGAGCTGTTTTTT

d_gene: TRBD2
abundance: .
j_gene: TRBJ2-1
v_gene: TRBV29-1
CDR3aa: CGARTGTSGINEQFF
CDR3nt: TGCGGCGCTCGCACCGGGACTAGCGGGATTAATGAGCAGTTCTTC

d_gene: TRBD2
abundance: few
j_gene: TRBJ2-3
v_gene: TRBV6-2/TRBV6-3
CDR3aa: CASSYRFLAGGPGTQYF
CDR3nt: TGTGCCAGCAGTTACCGTTTCCTAGCGGGGGGGCCCGGTACGCAGTATTTT

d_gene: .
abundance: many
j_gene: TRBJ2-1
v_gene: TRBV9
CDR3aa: CASSVGGSRTNEQFF
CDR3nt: TGTGCCAGCAGCGTCGGGGGAAGTAGGACCAATGAGCAGTTCTTC

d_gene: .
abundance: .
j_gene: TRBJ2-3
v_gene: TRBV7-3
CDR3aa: CASSQAQIFQTRRGGDRCTDTQYF
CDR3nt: TGTGCCAGCAGCCAAGCCCAAATCTTCCAAACTAGAAGGGGCGGGGATAGGTGCACAGATACGCAGTATTTT

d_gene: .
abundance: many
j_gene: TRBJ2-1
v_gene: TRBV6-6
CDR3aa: CASSSGIYNEQFF
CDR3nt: TGTGCCAGCAGTTCTGGGATTTACAATGAGCAGTTCTTC

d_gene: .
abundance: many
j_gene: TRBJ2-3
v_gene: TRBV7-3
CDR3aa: CASSWSGTDTQYF
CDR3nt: TGTGCCAGCAGCTGGAGCGGCACAGATACGCAGTATTTT

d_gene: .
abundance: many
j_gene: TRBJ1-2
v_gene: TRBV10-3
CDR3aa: CAISGGEGYGYTF
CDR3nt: TGTGCCATCAGTGGCGGGGAAGGCTATGGCTACACCTTC

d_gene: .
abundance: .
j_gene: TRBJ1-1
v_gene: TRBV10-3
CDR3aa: CASSYGRSTEAFF
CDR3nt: TGTGCCAGCAGTTACGGACGGTCTACTGAAGCTTTCTTT

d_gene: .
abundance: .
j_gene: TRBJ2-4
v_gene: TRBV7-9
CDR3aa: CASSLGSTGENIQHF
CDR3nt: TGTGCCAGCAGCTTAGGGTCGACAGGAGAAAACATTCAGCACTTC

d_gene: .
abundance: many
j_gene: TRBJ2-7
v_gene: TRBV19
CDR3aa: CASSIDQRGEQYF
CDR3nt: TGTGCCAGTAGTATAGATCAAAGGGGAGAGCAGTACTTC

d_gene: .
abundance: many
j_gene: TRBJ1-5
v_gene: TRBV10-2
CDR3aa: CASRDGYSNQPQHF
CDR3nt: TGCGCCAGCAGGGACGGTTATAGCAATCAGCCCCAGCATTTT

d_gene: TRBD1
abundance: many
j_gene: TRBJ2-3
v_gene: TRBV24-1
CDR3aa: CATSDSGTGGVDTQYF
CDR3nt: TGTGCCACCAGTGACTCCGGGACAGGGGGCGTGGATACGCAGTATTTT

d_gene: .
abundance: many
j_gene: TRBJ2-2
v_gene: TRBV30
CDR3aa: CAWKRLQNTGELFF
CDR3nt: TGTGCCTGGAAAAGACTCCAGAACACCGGGGAGCTGTTTTTT

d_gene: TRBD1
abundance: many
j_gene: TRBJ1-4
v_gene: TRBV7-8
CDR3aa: CASSLYSGTGLNGKLFF
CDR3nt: TGTGCCAGCAGCTTATATAGCGGGACAGGGTTAAATGGTAAACTGTTTTTT

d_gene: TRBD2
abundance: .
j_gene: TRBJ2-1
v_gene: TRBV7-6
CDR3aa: CATRLARGVINEQFF
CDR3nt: TGTGCCACCCGACTAGCGAGGGGTGTAATCAATGAGCAGTTCTTC

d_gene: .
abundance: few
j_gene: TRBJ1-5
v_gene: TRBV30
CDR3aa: CAWSPYVAWPASINQPQHF
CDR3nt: TGTGCCTGGAGCCCCTACGTCGCTTGGCCAGCCTCCATCAATCAGCCCCAGCATTTT

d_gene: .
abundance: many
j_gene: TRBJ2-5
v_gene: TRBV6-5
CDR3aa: CASRIDARGQEGETQYF
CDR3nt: TGTGCCAGCAGAATAGACGCGCGGGGGCAAGAGGGAGAGACCCAGTACTTC

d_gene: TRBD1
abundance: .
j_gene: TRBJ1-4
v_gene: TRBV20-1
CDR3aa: CSAYAGAFGTGLEKLFF
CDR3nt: TGCAGTGCTTACGCTGGGGCGTTCGGGACAGGGCTGGAAAAACTGTTTTTT

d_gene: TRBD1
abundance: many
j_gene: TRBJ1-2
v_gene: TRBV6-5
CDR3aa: CASSSTGSYGYTF
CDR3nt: TGTGCCAGCAGTTCGACAGGGTCCTATGGCTACACCTTC

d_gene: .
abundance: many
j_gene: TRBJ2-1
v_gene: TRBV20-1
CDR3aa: CSAREPSTRGTIGNEQFF
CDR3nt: TGCAGTGCTAGAGAGCCCTCCACCCGCGGGACGATAGGCAATGAGCAGTTCTTC

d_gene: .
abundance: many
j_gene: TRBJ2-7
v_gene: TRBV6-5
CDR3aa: CASGGPPESSYEQYF
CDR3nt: TGTGCCAGCGGTGGCCCCCCAGAGTCCTCCTACGAGCAGTACTTC

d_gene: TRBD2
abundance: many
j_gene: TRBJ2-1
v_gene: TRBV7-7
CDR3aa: CASRPGLALNEQFF
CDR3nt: TGTGCTAGCCGACCGGGACTAGCTTTGAATGAGCAGTTCTTC

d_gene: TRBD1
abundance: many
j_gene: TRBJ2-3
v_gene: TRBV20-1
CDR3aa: CSARVGDRGQYF
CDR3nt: TGCAGTGCTAGAGTTGGGGACAGGGGGCAGTATTTT

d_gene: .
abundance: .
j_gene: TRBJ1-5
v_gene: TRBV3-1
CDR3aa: CASSQGDWEDTQHF
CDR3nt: TGCGCCAGCAGCCAAGGGGACTGGGAAGATACGCAGCATTTT

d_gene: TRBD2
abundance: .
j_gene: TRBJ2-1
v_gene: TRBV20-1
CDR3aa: CSARDQSAGDEQFF
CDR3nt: TGCAGTGCTAGAGATCAAAGCGCGGGGGATGAGCAGTTCTTC

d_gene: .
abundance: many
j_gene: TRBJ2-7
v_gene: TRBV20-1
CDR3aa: CSASPSSYEQYF
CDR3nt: TGCAGTGCTAGTCCCAGCTCCTACGAGCAGTACTTC

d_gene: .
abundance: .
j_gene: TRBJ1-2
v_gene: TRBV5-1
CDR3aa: CTSSRNSSNYGYTF
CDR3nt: TGCACCAGCAGCCGGAACAGCTCAAACTATGGCTACACCTTC

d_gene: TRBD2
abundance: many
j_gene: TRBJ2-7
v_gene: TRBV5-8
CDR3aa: CASSPKAGVPYEQYF
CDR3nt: TGTGCCAGCAGCCCCAAAGCGGGAGTGCCCTACGAGCAGTACTTC

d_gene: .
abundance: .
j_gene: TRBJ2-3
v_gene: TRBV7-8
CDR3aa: CASSFGGGFDTQYF
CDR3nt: TGTGCCAGCAGCTTTGGGGGGGGCTTTGATACGCAGTATTTT